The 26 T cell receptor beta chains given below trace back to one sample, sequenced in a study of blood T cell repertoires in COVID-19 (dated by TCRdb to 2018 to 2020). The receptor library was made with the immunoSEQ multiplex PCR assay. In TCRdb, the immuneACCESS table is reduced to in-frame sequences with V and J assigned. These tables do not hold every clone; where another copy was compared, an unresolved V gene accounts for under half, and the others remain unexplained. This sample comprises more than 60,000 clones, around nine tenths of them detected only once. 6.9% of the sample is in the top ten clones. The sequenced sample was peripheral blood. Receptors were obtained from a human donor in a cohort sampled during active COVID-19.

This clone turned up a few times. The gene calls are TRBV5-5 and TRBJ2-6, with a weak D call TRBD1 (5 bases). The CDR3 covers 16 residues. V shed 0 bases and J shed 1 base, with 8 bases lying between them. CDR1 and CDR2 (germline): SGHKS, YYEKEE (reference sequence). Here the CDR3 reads CASSLEPGSGANVLTF. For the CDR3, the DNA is TGTGCCAGCAGCTTGGAACCAGGGTCTGGGGCCAACGTCCTGACTTTC.

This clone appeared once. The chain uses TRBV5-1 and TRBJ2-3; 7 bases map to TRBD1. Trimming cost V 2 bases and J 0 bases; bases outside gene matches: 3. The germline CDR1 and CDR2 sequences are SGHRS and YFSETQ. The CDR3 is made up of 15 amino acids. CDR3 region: CASSFKGASTDTQYF. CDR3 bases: TGCGCCAGCAGCTTTAAGGGGGCCAGCACAGATACGCAGTATTTT.

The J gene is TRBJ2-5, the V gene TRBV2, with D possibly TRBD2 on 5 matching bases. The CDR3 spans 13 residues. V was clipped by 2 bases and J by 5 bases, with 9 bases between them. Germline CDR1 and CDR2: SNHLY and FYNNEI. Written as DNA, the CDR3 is TGTGCCAGCAGTGAATGGGGAGAGGAGACCCAGTACTTC. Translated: CASSEWGEETQYF.

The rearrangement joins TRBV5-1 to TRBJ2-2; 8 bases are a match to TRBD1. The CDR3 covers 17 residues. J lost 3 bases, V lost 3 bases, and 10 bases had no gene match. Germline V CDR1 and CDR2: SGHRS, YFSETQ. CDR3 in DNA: TGCGCCAGCAGCTCCCCTTGGACAGGGATGTACACCGGGGAGCTGTTTTTT. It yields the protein CASSSPWTGMYTGELFF.

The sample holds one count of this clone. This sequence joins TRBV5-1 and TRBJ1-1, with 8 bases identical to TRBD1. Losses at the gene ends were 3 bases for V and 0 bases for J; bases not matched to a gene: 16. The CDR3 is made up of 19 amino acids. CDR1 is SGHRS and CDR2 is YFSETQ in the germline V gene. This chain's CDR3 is CASSSFWTDRGDMNTEAFF. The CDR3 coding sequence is TGCGCCAGCAGCTCGTTTTGGACAGACAGGGGTGACATGAACACTGAAGCTTTCTTT.

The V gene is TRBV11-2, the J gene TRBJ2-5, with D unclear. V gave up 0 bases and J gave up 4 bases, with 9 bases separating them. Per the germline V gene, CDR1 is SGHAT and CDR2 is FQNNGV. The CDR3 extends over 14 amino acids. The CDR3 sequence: CASSLDQTRETQYF. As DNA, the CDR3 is TGTGCCAGCAGCTTAGACCAAACGAGAGAGACCCAGTACTTC. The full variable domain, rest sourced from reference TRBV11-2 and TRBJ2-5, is EAGVAQSPRYKIIEKRQSVAFWCNPISGHATLYWYQQILGQGPKLLIQFQNNGVVDDSQLPKDRFSAERLKGVDSTLKIQPAKLEDSAVYLCASSLDQTRETQYFGPGTRLLVL.

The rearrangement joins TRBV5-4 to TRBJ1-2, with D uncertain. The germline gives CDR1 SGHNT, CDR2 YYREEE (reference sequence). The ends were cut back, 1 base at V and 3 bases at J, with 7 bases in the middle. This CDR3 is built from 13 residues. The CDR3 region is CASSLRLDYGYTF. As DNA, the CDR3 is TGTGCCAGCAGCTTGAGGCTAGACTATGGCTACACCTTC. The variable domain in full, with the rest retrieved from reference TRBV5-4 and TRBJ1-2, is ETGVTQSPTHLIKTRGQQVTLRCSSQSGHNTVSWYQQALGQGPQFIFQYYREEENGRGNFPPRFSGLQFPNYSSELNVNALELDDSALYLCASSLRLDYGYTFGSGTRLTVV.

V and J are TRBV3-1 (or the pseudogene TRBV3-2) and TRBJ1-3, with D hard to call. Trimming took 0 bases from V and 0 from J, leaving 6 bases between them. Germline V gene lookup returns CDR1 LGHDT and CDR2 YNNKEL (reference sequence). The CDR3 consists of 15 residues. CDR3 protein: CASSQELISGNTIYF. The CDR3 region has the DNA TGTGCCAGCAGCCAAGAGCTAATCTCTGGAAACACCATATATTTT.

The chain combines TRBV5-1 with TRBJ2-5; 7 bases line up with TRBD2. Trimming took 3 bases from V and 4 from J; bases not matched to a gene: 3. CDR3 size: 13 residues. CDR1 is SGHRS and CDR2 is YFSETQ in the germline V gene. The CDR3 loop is CASSWGLTETQYF. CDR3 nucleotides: TGCGCCAGCAGCTGGGGACTAACAGAGACCCAGTACTTC.

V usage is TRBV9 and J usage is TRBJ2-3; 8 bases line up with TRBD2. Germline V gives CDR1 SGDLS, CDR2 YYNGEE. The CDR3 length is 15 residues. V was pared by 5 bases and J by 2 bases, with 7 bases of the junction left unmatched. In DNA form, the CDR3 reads TGTGCCAGCAGACCCGGGACTAGACACACAGATACGCAGTATTTT. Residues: CASRPGTRHTDTQYF. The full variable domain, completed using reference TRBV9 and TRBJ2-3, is DSGVTQTPKHLITATGQRVTLRCSPRSGDLSVYWYQQSLDQGLQFLIQYYNGEERAKGNILERFSAQQFPDLHSELNLSSLELGDSALYFCASRPGTRHTDTQYFGPGTRLTVL.

The CDR3 loop reads CASRAAGGADTQYF. For the CDR3, the DNA is TGTGCCAGCAGAGCAGCGGGGGGGGCCGATACGCAGTATTTT. The chain recombines TRBV4-2 with TRBJ2-3; 10 bases agree with TRBD2. This CDR3 is 14 amino acids long. CDR1 is LGHNA, CDR2 YNFKEQ, per germline. Trimming removed 6 bases from V and 6 bases from J; junction bases left unmatched: 6.

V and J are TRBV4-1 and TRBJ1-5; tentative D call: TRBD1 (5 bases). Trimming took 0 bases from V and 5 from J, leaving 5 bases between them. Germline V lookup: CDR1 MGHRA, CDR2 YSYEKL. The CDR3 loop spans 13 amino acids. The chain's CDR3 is CASSQDRDQPQHF. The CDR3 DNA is TGCGCCAGCAGCCAAGACAGGGATCAGCCCCAGCATTTT.

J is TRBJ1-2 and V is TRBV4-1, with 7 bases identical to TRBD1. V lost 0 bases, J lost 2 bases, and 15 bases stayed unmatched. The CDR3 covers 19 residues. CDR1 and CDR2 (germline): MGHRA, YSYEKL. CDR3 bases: TGCGCCAGCAGCCAAGATGAGGCCAGGGGGTTAGGTAGAAACTATGGCTACACCTTC. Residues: CASSQDEARGLGRNYGYTF.

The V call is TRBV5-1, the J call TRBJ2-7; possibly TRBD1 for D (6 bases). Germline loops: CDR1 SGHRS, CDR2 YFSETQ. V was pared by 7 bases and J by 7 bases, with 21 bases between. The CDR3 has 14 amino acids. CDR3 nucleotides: TGCGCCAGCCAGGGGTCCGGCCATAGAGTGGAGCAGTACTTC. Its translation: CASQGSGHRVEQYF.

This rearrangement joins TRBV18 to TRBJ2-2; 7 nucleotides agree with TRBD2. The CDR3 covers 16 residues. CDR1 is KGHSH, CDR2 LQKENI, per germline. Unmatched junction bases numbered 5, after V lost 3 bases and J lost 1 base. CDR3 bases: TGTGCCAGCTCACCGAATGGCGGGGGGAACACCGGGGAGCTGTTTTTT. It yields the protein CASSPNGGGNTGELFF. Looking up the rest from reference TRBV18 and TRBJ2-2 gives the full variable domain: NAGVMQNPRHLVRRRGQEARLRCSPMKGHSHVYWYRQLPEEGLKFMVYLQKENIIDESGMPKERFSAEFPKEGPSILRIQQVVRGDSAAYFCASSPNGGGNTGELFFGEGSRLTVL.

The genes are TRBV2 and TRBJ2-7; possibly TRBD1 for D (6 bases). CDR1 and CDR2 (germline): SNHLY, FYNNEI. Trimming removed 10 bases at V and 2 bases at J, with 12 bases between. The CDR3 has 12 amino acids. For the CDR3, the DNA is TGTGCCAAACAGGACAGAACCTACGAGCAGTACTTC. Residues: CAKQDRTYEQYF. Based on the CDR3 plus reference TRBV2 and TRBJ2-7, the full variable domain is EPEVTQTPSHQVTQMGQEVILRCVPISNHLYFYWYRQILGQKVEFLVSFYNNEISEKSEIFDDQFSVERPDGSNFTLKIRSTKLEDSAMYFCAKQDRTYEQYFGPGTRLTVT.

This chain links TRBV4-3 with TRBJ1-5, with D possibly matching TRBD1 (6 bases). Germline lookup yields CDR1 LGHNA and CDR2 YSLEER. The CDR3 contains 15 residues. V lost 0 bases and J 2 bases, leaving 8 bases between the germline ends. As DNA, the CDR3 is TGCGCCAGCAGCCAAGAATACAGGGGCAATCAGCCCCAGCATTTT. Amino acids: CASSQEYRGNQPQHF.

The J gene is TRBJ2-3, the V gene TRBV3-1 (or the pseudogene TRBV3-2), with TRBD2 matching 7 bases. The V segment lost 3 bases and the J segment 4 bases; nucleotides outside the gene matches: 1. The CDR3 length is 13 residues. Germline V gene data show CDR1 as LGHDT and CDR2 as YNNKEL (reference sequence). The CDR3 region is CASSQGGADTQYF. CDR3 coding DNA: TGTGCCAGCAGCCAGGGGGGGGCAGATACGCAGTATTTT.

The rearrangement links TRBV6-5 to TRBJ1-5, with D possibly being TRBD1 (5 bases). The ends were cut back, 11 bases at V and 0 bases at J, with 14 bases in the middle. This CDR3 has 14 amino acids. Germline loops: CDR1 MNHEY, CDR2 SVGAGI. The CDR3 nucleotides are TGTGCCTCCCTTCAGGGCAATAGCAATCAGCCCCAGCATTTT. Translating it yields CASLQGNSNQPQHF.

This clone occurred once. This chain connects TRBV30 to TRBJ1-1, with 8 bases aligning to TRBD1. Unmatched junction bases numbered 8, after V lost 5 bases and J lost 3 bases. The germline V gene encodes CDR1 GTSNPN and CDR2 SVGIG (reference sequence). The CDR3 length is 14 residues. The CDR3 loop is CAWGRQGFDTEAFF. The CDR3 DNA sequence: TGTGCCTGGGGAAGACAGGGGTTCGACACTGAAGCTTTCTTT.

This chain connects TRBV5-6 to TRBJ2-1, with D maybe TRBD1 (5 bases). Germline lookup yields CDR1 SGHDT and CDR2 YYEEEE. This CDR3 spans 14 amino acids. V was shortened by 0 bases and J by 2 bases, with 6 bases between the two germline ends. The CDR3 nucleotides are TGTGCCAGCAGCTTGGCAGGGACCTACAATGAGCAGTTCTTC. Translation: CASSLAGTYNEQFF.

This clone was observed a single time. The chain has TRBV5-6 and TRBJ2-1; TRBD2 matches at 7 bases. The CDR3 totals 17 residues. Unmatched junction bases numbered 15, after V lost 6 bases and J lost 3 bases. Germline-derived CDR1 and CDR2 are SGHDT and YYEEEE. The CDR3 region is CASIPMSRGVNYNEQFF. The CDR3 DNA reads TGTGCCAGCATTCCTATGTCCCGGGGGGTAAACTACAATGAGCAGTTCTTC.

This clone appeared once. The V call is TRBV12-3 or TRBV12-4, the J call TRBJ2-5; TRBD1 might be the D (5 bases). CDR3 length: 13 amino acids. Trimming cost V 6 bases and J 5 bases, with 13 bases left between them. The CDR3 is CASSLDSPETQYF. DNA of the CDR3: TGTGCCAGCAGCCTAGACAGTCCGGAGACCCAGTACTTC.

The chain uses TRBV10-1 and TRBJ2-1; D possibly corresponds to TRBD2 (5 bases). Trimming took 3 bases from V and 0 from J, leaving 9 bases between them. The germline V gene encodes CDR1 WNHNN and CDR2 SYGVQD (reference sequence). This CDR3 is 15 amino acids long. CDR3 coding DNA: TGCGCCAGCAGTGATGCGGGCCGCTCCTACAATGAGCAGTTCTTC. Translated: CASSDAGRSYNEQFF.

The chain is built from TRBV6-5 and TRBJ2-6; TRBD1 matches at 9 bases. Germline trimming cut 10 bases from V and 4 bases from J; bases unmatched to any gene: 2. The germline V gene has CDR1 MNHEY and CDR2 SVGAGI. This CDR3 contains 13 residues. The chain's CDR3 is CANRGLGANVLTF. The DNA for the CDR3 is TGTGCCAACAGGGGGCTAGGGGCCAACGTCCTGACTTTC.

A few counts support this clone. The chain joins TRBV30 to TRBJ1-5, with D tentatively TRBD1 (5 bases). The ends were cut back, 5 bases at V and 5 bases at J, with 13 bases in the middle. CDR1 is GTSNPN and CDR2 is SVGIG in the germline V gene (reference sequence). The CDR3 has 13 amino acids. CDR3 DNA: TGTGCCTGGGGCGACGGGGGAGATCAGCCCCAGCATTTT. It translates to CAWGDGGDQPQHF. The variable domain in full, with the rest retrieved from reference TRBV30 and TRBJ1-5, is SQTIHQWPATLVQPVGSPLSLECTVEGTSNPNLYWYRQAAGRGLQLLFYSVGIGQISSEVPQNLSASRPQDRQFILSSKKLLLSDSGFYLCAWGDGGDQPQHFGDGTRLSIL.